These 27 T cell receptor beta chains share one sample of origin, sequenced in a study of blood T cell repertoires in COVID-19. Method: immunoSEQ multiplex PCR; TCRdb's copy keeps in-frame clones and lacks some. This table holds a few hundred thousand clones, around 85% found once. The material sequenced was PBMCs or T cells enriched from blood (not recorded which). These receptor sequences come from a man aged 40-49 years who had recovered from COVID-19.

This chain uses TRBV11-3 with TRBJ2-3; D is ambiguous. CDR1 is SGHNT and CDR2 is YENEEA in the germline V gene. V was cut by 1 base and J by 13 bases, with 9 bases left in between. The CDR3 is made up of 11 amino acids. CDR3 amino acids: CASSLGLVKYF. CDR3 nucleotides: TGTGCCAGCAGCTTAGGCCTAGTTAAGTATTTT. The complete variable domain, with remaining parts taken from reference TRBV11-3 and TRBJ2-3, reads EAGVVQSPRYKIIEKKQPVAFWCNPISGHNTLYWYLQNLGQGPELLIRYENEEAVDDSQLPKDRFSAERLKGVDSTLKIQPAELGDSAVYLCASSLGLVKYFGPGTRLTVL.

The chain links TRBV30 to TRBJ2-3; TRBD2 aligns across 12 bases. The germline V gene has CDR1 GTSNPN and CDR2 SVGIG (reference sequence). The trim removed 1 base at V and 5 bases at J, leaving 7 bases unmatched. The CDR3 has 16 residues. The chain's CDR3 is CAWSGLAGVDRDTQYF. CDR3 coding DNA: TGTGCCTGGAGTGGACTAGCGGGAGTGGACAGAGATACGCAGTATTTT.

V gene TRBV12-3 or TRBV12-4 combines with J gene TRBJ1-2; 7 bases agree with TRBD1. The trim removed 6 bases at V and 4 bases at J, leaving 5 bases unmatched. This CDR3 region has 13 residues. The CDR3 DNA reads TGTGCCAGCAGCTACGGGACAGTCTATGGCTACACCTTC. Amino acid sequence: CASSYGTVYGYTF.

This chain joins TRBV14 and TRBJ2-1; a possible D gene is TRBD2 (5 bases). Trimming pared 1 base from V and 7 bases from J, leaving 11 bases between. This CDR3 has 14 residues. Germline lookup yields CDR1 SGHDN and CDR2 FVKESK. The CDR3: CASSQAGGGNEQFF. CDR3 DNA: TGTGCCAGCAGCCAAGCCGGAGGCGGGAATGAGCAGTTCTTC.

The V call is TRBV21-1, the J call TRBJ2-3; the table's D call TRBD1 went unverified against the DNA. TRBV21-1 is listed as a pseudogene. The CDR3 totals 17 residues. This chain's CDR3 is CASSKTAGRGHRDTQYF. The DNA of the CDR3 is TGTGCCAGCAGCAAAACCGCGGGAAGGGGGCATCGAGATACGCAGTATTTT.

The chain is built from TRBV24-1 and TRBJ2-5; possibly TRBD1 for D (5 bases). The CDR3 contains 14 residues. Trimming pared 3 bases from V and 7 bases from J, leaving 14 bases between. CDR1 is KGHDR and CDR2 is SFDVKD in the germline V gene. The CDR3 DNA reads as TGTGCCACCAGTGATGGTCGGCAGGGCGGGACCCAGTACTTC. It is translated as CATSDGRQGGTQYF.

V gene TRBV30 combines with J gene TRBJ2-2; 8 nucleotides line up with TRBD1. CDR3 length equals 14 residues. Trimming took 1 base from V and 9 from J; bases not matched to a gene: 7. The V gene's germline CDR1 is GTSNPN and CDR2 SVGIG (reference sequence). The chain's CDR3 is CAWSGTGWSRELFF. The CDR3 DNA follows: TGTGCCTGGAGTGGGACAGGGTGGTCCCGGGAGCTGTTTTTT.

The chain has TRBV5-4 and TRBJ2-5; a possible D gene is TRBD1 (5 bases). Trimming stripped 4 bases from V and 5 bases from J, with 15 bases between. The CDR3 contains 14 residues. Germline V gives CDR1 SGHNT, CDR2 YYREEE (reference sequence). The CDR3 sequence is CASSRQGPGETQYF. The CDR3 DNA follows: TGTGCCAGCAGCCGCCAAGGGCCAGGGGAGACCCAGTACTTC.

V gene TRBV13 combines with J gene TRBJ2-1; 9 nucleotides line up with TRBD2. CDR3 length: 15 amino acids. V shed 1 base, J shed 8 bases, and the junction held 6 bases outside the gene matches. Germline V gene lookup returns CDR1 PRHDT and CDR2 FYEKMQ (reference sequence). The CDR3: CASSLVSGSFDEQFF. CDR3 DNA: TGTGCCAGCAGCTTAGTTAGCGGGAGTTTCGATGAGCAGTTCTTC.

The J gene is TRBJ1-1, the V gene TRBV7-2; 8 bases are a match to TRBD1. Trimming removed 2 bases from V and 4 bases from J; junction bases left unmatched: 3. Germline lookup yields CDR1 SGHTA and CDR2 FQGNSA. The CDR3 extends over 14 amino acids. The CDR3 nucleotides read TGTGCCAGCAGCTTACTAGGGACAGGCACTGAAGCTTTCTTT. Its protein product is CASSLLGTGTEAFF. Drawing the rest from reference TRBV7-2 and TRBJ1-1, the complete variable domain is GAGVSQSPSNKVTEKGKDVELRCDPISGHTALYWYRQSLGQGLEFLIYFQGNSAPDKSGLPSDRFSAERTGGSVSTLTIQRTQQEDSAVYLCASSLLGTGTEAFFGQGTRLTVV.

The rearrangement joins TRBV19 to TRBJ2-7; TRBD1 aligns across 7 bases. There are 16 residues in the CDR3. CDR1 is LNHDA, CDR2 SQIVND, per germline (reference sequence). V dropped 4 bases and J dropped 5; count of bases not matched to a gene: 14. Here the CDR3 DNA reads TGTGCCAGTAGTAAAAGACAGGGATCCCCACTAGACGAGCAGTACTTC. Translation gives CASSKRQGSPLDEQYF. The full variable domain, with the rest looked up from reference TRBV19 and TRBJ2-7, is DGGITQSPKYLFRKEGQNVTLSCEQNLNHDAMYWYRQDPGQGLRLIYYSQIVNDFQKGDIAEGYSVSREKKESFPLTVTSAQKNPTAFYLCASSKRQGSPLDEQYFGPGTRLTVT.

This chain connects TRBV29-1 to TRBJ2-7, with D perhaps matching TRBD1 (6 bases). CDR3 length: 11 residues. Germline CDR1 SQVTM, CDR2 ANQGSEA. The V and J ends lost 5 bases and 3 bases respectively, with 8 bases between them. The CDR3 sequence: CSVRGGYEQYF. Here the CDR3 DNA reads TGCAGCGTTAGAGGGGGCTACGAGCAGTACTTC.

The chain has TRBV29-1 and TRBJ1-2; 10 bases are shared with TRBD1. The CDR3 length is 13 residues. V dropped 3 bases and J dropped 6; count of bases not matched to a gene: 4. Germline-derived CDR1 and CDR2 are SQVTM and ANQGSEA. This CDR3 reads CSVDDGTGDGYTF. For the CDR3, the DNA is TGCAGCGTTGATGATGGGACAGGGGATGGCTACACCTTC.

This clone was seen only once. The chain is built from TRBV3-1 (or the pseudogene TRBV3-2) and TRBJ2-5; 7 nucleotides align to TRBD2. Trimming cost V 6 bases and J 0 bases; bases outside gene matches: 7. Germline V gene lookup returns CDR1 LGHDT and CDR2 YNNKEL (reference sequence). The length of the CDR3 is 15 residues. CDR3 region: CASSPELAYQETQYF. In DNA form, the CDR3 reads TGTGCCAGCAGTCCAGAACTAGCGTACCAAGAGACCCAGTACTTC.

The chain combines TRBV7-2 with TRBJ1-5; the match to TRBD1 covers 7 bases. Germline-derived CDR1 and CDR2 are SGHTA and FQGNSA. The J segment lost 5 bases and the V segment lost 5 bases, leaving 9 bases of the junction unmatched. The CDR3 sequence is 15 residues long. The chain's CDR3 is CASSLVGTVDQPQHF. The CDR3 nucleotides are TGTGCCAGCAGCCTTGTGGGGACAGTTGATCAGCCCCAGCATTTT.

The chain carries TRBV10-3 and TRBJ2-3; a weak D match, TRBD1 (6 bases). Germline-derived CDR1 and CDR2 are ENHRY and SYGVKD. CDR3 length: 14 residues. The germline V and J ends were trimmed by 2 bases and 3 bases, with 9 bases remaining between them. CDR3 residues: CAISEETGTDTQYF. CDR3 DNA sequence: TGTGCCATCAGTGAGGAAACAGGGACAGATACGCAGTATTTT.

Notes on this clone: The junction departs from the called germline gene at one end, perhaps through a read error. The chain couples TRBV7-7 to TRBJ2-7; 8 bases are shared with TRBD2. Per germline, CDR1 SSHAT and CDR2 FNYEAQ (reference sequence). CDR3 size: 13 residues. The CDR3 nucleotides are TGTGCTAGCAGCCCAGCGGGAGTGAGTGAGCAGTACTTC. Translated, it gives CASSPAGVSEQYF.

This chain uses TRBV13 with TRBJ1-4, with TRBD1 as a possible D gene (5 bases). V was cut by 0 bases and J by 8 bases, with 13 bases left in between. The CDR3 length is 15 residues. The germline gives CDR1 PRHDT, CDR2 FYEKMQ (reference sequence). Here the CDR3 reads CASSLGWQGGEKLFF. The CDR3 DNA follows: TGTGCCAGCAGCTTAGGTTGGCAGGGAGGAGAAAAACTGTTTTTT. The variable domain in full, with the rest retrieved from reference TRBV13 and TRBJ1-4, is AAGVIQSPRHLIKEKRETATLKCYPIPRHDTVYWYQQGPGQDPQFLISFYEKMQSDKGSIPDRFSAQQFSDYHSELNMSSLELGDSALYFCASSLGWQGGEKLFFGSGTQLSVL.

The CDR3 DNA reads TGTGCCAGCAGCGGACAGGATAACTCCTACGAGCAGTACTTC. Amino acid sequence: CASSGQDNSYEQYF. V and J are TRBV5-4 and TRBJ2-7, with 7 bases identical to TRBD1. The J segment lost 0 bases and the V segment lost 4 bases, leaving 4 bases of the junction unmatched. The CDR3 sequence is 14 residues long. Germline CDR1 is SGHNT and CDR2 is YYREEE (reference sequence).

The sample holds one count of this clone. V usage is TRBV11-2 and J usage is TRBJ1-1, with D possibly being TRBD1 (6 bases). Trimming removed 4 bases at V and 4 bases at J, with 10 bases between. Germline V gene lookup returns CDR1 SGHAT and CDR2 FQNNGV. The CDR3 covers 13 residues. CDR3 nucleotides: TGTGCCAGCAGCTCTAACAGGGCCACTGAAGCTTTCTTT. It yields the protein CASSSNRATEAFF.

V and J are TRBV5-5 and TRBJ2-7, with 8 nucleotides matching TRBD2. Trimming cost V 3 bases and J 7 bases; bases outside gene matches: 24. The CDR3 contains 19 residues. Germline V gene lookup returns CDR1 SGHKS and CDR2 YYEKEE (reference sequence). Written as DNA, the CDR3 is TGTGCCAGCAGCTGGCTCTATCCTAGCGGGCGGACCTGGCCCGGAGAGCAGTACTTC. It yields the protein CASSWLYPSGRTWPGEQYF.

The V call is TRBV14, the J call TRBJ2-1; TRBD2 agrees at 10 bases. Germline V gene sequence: CDR1 SGHDN, CDR2 FVKESK. V was clipped by 2 bases and J by 2 bases; unmatched bases: 3. The CDR3 covers 16 residues. The CDR3 DNA is TGTGCCAGCAGCCAACTAGCGGGAGATACCTACAATGAGCAGTTCTTC. It encodes CASSQLAGDTYNEQFF.

The chain carries TRBV18 and TRBJ1-6; possibly TRBD1 for D (5 bases). With 5 bases removed from V and 7 bases from J, the gap between germline ends came to 6 bases. The germline V gene encodes CDR1 KGHSH and CDR2 LQKENI. The CDR3 has 12 residues. CDR3 residues: CASSGANSPLHF. The CDR3 coding sequence is TGTGCCAGCTCAGGGGCGAATTCACCCCTCCACTTT.

V is TRBV7-9 and J is TRBJ2-7; D is perhaps TRBD1 (5 bases). There are 14 residues in the CDR3. V lost 5 bases and J 3 bases, leaving 14 bases between the germline ends. CDR1 SEHNR and CDR2 FQNEAQ come from the germline V gene (reference sequence). CDR3 protein: CASSPPTDYYEQYF. In DNA, the CDR3 is TGTGCCAGCAGCCCTCCGACAGATTACTACGAGCAGTACTTC.

This rearrangement joins TRBV27 to TRBJ2-5; D gene ambiguous. Trimming removed 0 bases from V and 2 bases from J, with 4 bases in between. The CDR3 is 13 amino acids. Germline CDR1 is MNHEY and CDR2 is SMNVEV (reference sequence). CDR3 coding DNA: TGTGCCAGCAGTTTATCGAGGCAAGAGACCCAGTACTTC. Encoded protein: CASSLSRQETQYF.

The CDR3: CASSLASYSYGYTF. The CDR3 bases are TGCGCCAGCAGCTTGGCCAGTTATTCCTATGGCTACACCTTC. The rearrangement joins TRBV5-1 to TRBJ1-2; D ambiguous. Germline assignment: CDR1 SGHRS and CDR2 YFSETQ. The CDR3 has 14 amino acids. The V and J ends lost 0 bases and 4 bases respectively, with 10 bases between them. The full variable domain, with the rest looked up from reference TRBV5-1 and TRBJ1-2, is KAGVTQTPRYLIKTRGQQVTLSCSPISGHRSVSWYQQTPGQGLQFLFEYFSETQRNKGNFPGRFSGRQFSNSRSEMNVSTLELGDSALYLCASSLASYSYGYTFGSGTRLTVV.

The J gene is TRBJ2-5, the V gene TRBV5-4, with TRBD2 matching 9 bases. Germline V gives CDR1 SGHNT, CDR2 YYREEE (reference sequence). The CDR3 is 16 amino acids. J was trimmed by 3 bases and V by 0 bases; bases with no gene match: 6. The CDR3 here is CASSLDLAGVEETQYF. The CDR3 DNA follows: TGTGCCAGCAGCTTGGACTTAGCGGGAGTTGAAGAGACCCAGTACTTC.